The text below deals with one T cell receptor (beta chain). Its antigen is as yet unknown. Sequenced material consisted of expressed TCRB transcripts (all of the isolated RNA was reverse transcribed). Using immunoSEQ multiplex PCR, the repertoire was profiled, and TCRdb retains in-frame clones only, with some absent. Here the sample spans almost 350,000 clones, around 7.6% being singletons. The germline gives CDR1 MDHEN, CDR2 SYDVKM. The CDR3 has 13 residues. V gave up 4 bases and J gave up 5 bases; unmatched junction bases: 4. The sample belongs to a study of beta chain features in type 1 diabetes. Broader study findings: Patients' naive, central memory and regulatory TCRB repertoires appeared more alike than those of healthy donors. Any PCR bias toward short templates would affect both groups alike. People with Type 1 diabetes carried modestly yet significantly shorter TCRB CDR3s in all four CD4+ subsets. Cells that show high TCR expression could be over-represented by cDNA sequencing.

The genes are TRBV28 and TRBJ2-7; TRBD2 matches at 8 bases. The sequence was obtained from a woman younger than 35 in good health. Sequenced: central memory CD4+ T cells from blood. The CDR3 DNA follows: TGTGCCAGCAGTTCACCCGGGAGGGACGAGCAGTACTTC. Its translation: CASSSPGRDEQYF.